This T cell receptor beta chain was captured in a study of cytomegalovirus exposure and HLA in healthy donors (dated by TCRdb to about 2017). Looking at the study overall: According to an earlier analysis of around 600 of the donors, some 170 million T cells yielded over 100 million unique TCR beta sequences and about 280 Gb of sequence data. About 300 gigabases of sequencing data and 70 million to 100 million unique TCR sequences were included in an early release covering under 650 HLA-typed donors. The genetic ancestry cluster associated with self-reported Caucasian donors included 81% of the roughly 400 genotyped donors. The study aimed to test whether signatures of past pathogen exposure could be identified by cataloging public T cell receptors. The study profiled the T cell repertoires of 666 subjects by immunosequencing and related them to cytomegalovirus serostatus. A separate validation cohort of 100 to 150 different subjects was used in addition to the 666-subject first cohort. The study combined high-throughput TCR immunosequencing, statistical association of individual TCRs with disease status, and machine learning to predict cytomegalovirus infection status. A later analysis re-examined previously published TCR beta repertoires from several hundred donors and added high-resolution HLA genotyping to investigate patterns of TCR occurrence. The later analysis used no new phenotypic data to find candidate immune exposures, relying instead on TCR beta sequences and their occurrence across donors. To decide whether each TCR beta V gene segment behaved as functional or pseudogenic, an earlier analysis of 587 of the donors relied on high-throughput TCR beta sequencing. Donor age, sex, ethnicity and CMV serostatus were collected together with the repertoire data. In a later genetic analysis, genome-wide SNP genotypes for about 65% of the roughly 700 donors were used, and that subset was treated as a discovery cohort. All discovery cohort repertoires had been generated on a single sequencing platform. HLA typing included class I and class II loci at four-digit resolution. The number of donors typed differed by locus, with about 629-630 for A, B, C, DRB1 and DQB1, roughly 520 for DQA1, 606 for DPA1, and some 450 for DPB1. A few DR-DQ haplotypes were treated as single units for association and clustering because of strong linkage in the cohort. Among about 400 genotyped donors of the cohort, an average of around 250,000 unique TCR beta nucleotide sequences was sequenced per donor, of which about 18% were non-productive. The paper's findings and limits, for the study overall: For the cohort, immune exposure information was limited to CMV serostatus. Correlated functional status among segregating V segments might reflect linkage disequilibrium, but an unknown experimental factor could not be ruled out. Over 15 rarely observed V segments, including chromosome 9 orphons, were excluded from the earlier analysis of about 600 of the donors because counts were too low. Most TCR sequences were seen in very few donors, while some public TCRs were found in many individuals. The study listed approximately 150 TCR beta chains as associated with cytomegalovirus. Specific HLA alleles were associated with 15,000 to 20,000 TCR beta sequences at a false discovery rate of 0.05 in a later analysis. A later genetic analysis reported fewer N-insertions in productive TCRs among donors in an Asian-associated ancestry cluster than the roughly 700-donor mean. The sequencing pipeline was judged likely to have produced a cluster of highly shared sequence variants as a technical artifact. Several of the top co-occurrence clusters appeared to be linked to parvovirus B19, influenza, CMV and Epstein-Barr virus, according to a later analysis. In a later analysis, HLA-associated TCR beta chains showed more clonal expansion and lower generation probabilities than non-associated chains that were equally common. According to a later analysis, most CMV-associated TCR beta chains appeared to be HLA-restricted, and the HLA associations seemed to be driven largely by CMV exposure. A later analysis found that TCR association rates varied across HLA loci, with DRB1 alleles showing the most associated TCRs and HLA-C alleles the fewest. An association between a missense DCLRE1C variant and V-gene and J-gene trimming of TCR beta chains was found in a later genetic analysis and replicated in an independent cohort. When HLA alleles, especially DR and DQ, strongly co-occurred, TCR associations were difficult to assign to individual alleles. According to the authors, the approach could potentially be generalized to other disease states and immunological phenotypes. A further reported finding was that TCR beta sequences accurately predicted the HLA-A and HLA-B alleles for most subjects in the first cohort. Because some donors lacked HLA typing at each locus, the association tests relied only on the typed subset. An earlier analysis of around 600 of the donors showed that most TCR beta V segments appeared in productive rearrangements either about 87% or about 30% of the time, which broadly matched IMGT annotations. A few of the identified cytomegalovirus-associated TCR beta chains were confirmed in vitro to be specific for cytomegalovirus antigens. The presence/absence analyses assumed that sequencing depth was roughly uniform across donors, and that assumption may not be true. The classifier was reported to diagnose cytomegalovirus status with high specificity and sensitivity in both the original cohort and the validation cohort. Only TCR beta chains were sequenced in this cohort, and the absence of alpha or paired-chain data limited detectable features. Because the 87-base-pair reads could not distinguish some IMGT-functional V segments, including TRBV6-2 and TRBV6-3, those segments were excluded.

Based on the germline V gene (reference sequence), the CDR1 and CDR2 sequences are SEHNR and FQNEAQ. The CDR3 starts with the cysteine, ends with the phenylalanine, and has 16 residues. Only the CDR3 portion is preserved as DNA: 48 bases, with reading frame beginning at the first base. The library relied on the immunoSEQ multiplex PCR assay. For the multiplex PCR, a mixture combining 60 forward primers for TCR Vbeta segments and 13 reverse primers for TCR Jbeta segments was used. The CDR3 region of rearranged TCR beta genes was amplified from genomic DNA by a multiplex PCR assay. On the Illumina HiSeq System, the amplified TCR beta libraries were sequenced as 87-base-pair reads. For the original study's pipeline: Across the 500 to 750 repertoires, a later analysis counted 78 million or so unique TCR beta chains, about 10 million of which were shared by at least two donors. To remove PCR and sequencing errors, raw reads were error-corrected and collapsed into unique sequences using a nearest-neighbor algorithm that merged closely related sequences. To assign V, D and J gene segments, CDR3 sequences were aligned to IMGT reference sequences. For a sequence to be retained, a match of at least six nucleotides was required to both a V gene segment and a J gene segment. Rearrangements were classified as productive when the CDR3 lacked stop codons and remained in frame with V and J, and all other rearrangements were classified as non-productive. Following IMGT convention, CDR3 was defined as the stretch from the second conserved V-encoded cysteine up to the conserved J-encoded phenylalanine. The earlier analysis of 500 to 750 of the donors excluded any sequence lacking an unambiguous match to a single V gene segment. An earlier analysis of fewer than 750 of the donors classified V segments as functional when productive rearrangements were above 56.7% and as segregating when the standard deviation between donors was above 5%. To diagnose cytomegalovirus status from the catalog of TCR beta chain sequences, a statistical classification framework was built. A later analysis assigned V and J genes by comparing TCR nucleotide sequences with IMGT/GENE-DB human TR gene sequences. A later analysis assigned CDR3 sequences and most-parsimonious VDJ recombination scenarios with the TCRdist pipeline. In a later analysis, each TCR beta chain was defined by its CDR3 amino acid sequence together with its V-gene family, and reads lacking a unique V-gene family were excluded. As a way to deal with suspected cross-contamination and a sequencing artifact, a later analysis dropped 500 to 700 nucleotide sequences that were highly shared and had low generation probability. In a later analysis, a clonal expansion index was calculated for each public chain from normalized within-repertoire ranks of inferred template counts. Generation probabilities in a later analysis came from a VDJ recombination model fitted to out-of-frame rearrangements, and those results were checked against IGoR. A later analysis scored TCR-TCR, TCR-HLA and TCR-CMV co-occurrence with hypergeometric tests, applying a repertoire-size bias correction to TCR pairs. False discovery rates were estimated in a later analysis by permuting HLA or CMV assignments 20 times. In a later analysis, co-occurring TCRs were grouped using DBSCAN, and TCRdist sequence similarity was added for clustering within HLA-allele-positive subsets. Repertoires with fewer than 30,000 or more than 120,000 public chains, plus five repertoires with anomalous nucleotide sharing, were excluded from co-occurrence clustering. The table comes from immuneACCESS by way of TCRdb, which keeps in-frame sequences with V and J called. Part of the clones is missing from these tables; in studies checked, under half for an unresolved V gene and the rest for unknown reasons. V and J calls and clone size are given by that table; D and trimming were obtained from the DNA. The table for this sample lists around 55,000 clones; about 80% of them were counted only once. Roughly 1.5% of the sample belongs to the ten largest clones.

A word on this clone: Its cognate antigen has yet to be identified. One end of the junction does not line up with germline, which may come from a read error.

The cohort was made up of roughly 670 healthy bone marrow donors. At the time of sampling, all cohort members were nominally healthy, though unrecorded immune exposures were likely present. The donor was CMV seronegative and was included in the group of approximately 350 seronegative cohort members. A peripheral blood sample was collected from each donor, and TCR beta sequencing was performed on peripheral blood mononuclear cells. Genomic DNA extraction from the blood cell samples was performed with the Qiagen DNeasy Blood Extraction Kit. The clonotype was recovered from a female donor in good health and CMV-seronegative. Recombination joined TRBV7-9 with TRBJ2-7; the D gene is perhaps TRBD2, on 6 matching bases. Material for sequencing was PBMCs. The nucleotide sequence reads as follows: TGTTCCAGCAGCTCGCTTAAGACCGGGGGACGGTTTATAGGGTACTTC. The translation is CSSSSLKTGGRFIGYF.